This T cell receptor (beta chain) was recovered during a study of T cells in Graves' hyperthyroidism and ophthalmopathy. Amplification targeted TCR beta CDR3 regions from RNA transcripts. HTBI primers were used for first-round RT-PCR of the TCR CDR3. TCRdb passed the multiplex PCR reads through MiXCR, listing each CDR3 protein once. Of under 750,000 distinct CDR3 sequences listed, about 19% are singletons. This clonotype has a count of ten or more. Trimming removed 3 bases at V and 9 bases at J, with 15 bases between. The CDR3 is made up of 13 amino acids. Germline lookup yields CDR1 GTSNPN and CDR2 SVGIG (reference sequence).

The TCR originated in a woman aged 45-65 years with Graves' hyperthyroidism that later progressed to Graves' ophthalmopathy. The V gene is TRBV30, the J gene TRBJ2-1; perhaps TRBD2 as D (6 bases). The sequenced material came from blood. CDR3 region: CAWSGGTLSEQFF. Here the CDR3 DNA reads TGTGCCTGGAGCGGCGGGACTCTCAGTGAGCAGTTCTTC.